The next 14 T cell receptor beta chains were all read from a single sample in a study of metastatic and nonmetastatic thyroid tumors (TCRdb year 2020). Library preparation employed PCR. The run used an Illumina HiSeq 4000. TCRdb trimmed the raw reads at Q25, called clones with MiXCR and kept productive beta chains. This sample gives 7,500 to 10,000 clones in total; roughly a quarter of them show up just once. Approximately 13% of the sample comes from the top ten. Before undergoing thyroid surgery, none of the patients had been given any kind of treatment. Sequenced material: adjacent normal tissue. Receptor source: a female donor with papillary thyroid cancer or a benign thyroid nodule (not recorded which). Some clones in this sample may be carry-over from other donors' samples.

Worth noting for this clone: A junction boundary mismatches the germline segment, possibly from a read error. V gene TRBV6-6 combines with J gene TRBJ1-5; 7 positions match TRBD1. CDR3 length: 16 amino acids. The V gene's germline CDR1 is MNHNY and CDR2 SVGAGI (reference sequence). The CDR3 here is CDSSYSEGACNLLQHF. CDR3 DNA sequence: TGTGACAGCAGTTACTCGGAGGGGGCATGCAATCTGCTCCAGCATTTT.

The genes are TRBV29-1 and TRBJ2-1; TRBD1 matches at 8 bases. The V gene end was trimmed by 7 bases and the J gene end by 2 bases; junction bases not matched to a gene: 7. Germline-derived CDR1 and CDR2 are SQVTM and ANQGSEA. This CDR3 spans 14 amino acids. The CDR3 DNA sequence: TGCAGCGCTGACCAGGGGGCTCCCTACAATGAGCAGTTCTTC. It translates to CSADQGAPYNEQFF.

The rearrangement joins TRBV20-1 to TRBJ2-2; D gene uncertain. The CDR3 spans 13 residues. The V and J ends lost 3 bases and 2 bases respectively, with 7 bases between them. Germline V CDR1 and CDR2: DFQATT, SNEGSKA (reference sequence). The DNA for the CDR3 is TGCAGTGCTAGTCGTGCTAACACCGGGGAGCTGTTTTTT. Translated: CSASRANTGELFF.

This clone ranks as medium-sized. Other DNA sequences of this sample code for an identical CDR3. J is TRBJ2-1 and V is TRBV6-4; D may be TRBD2 (5 bases). This CDR3 has 12 residues. Trimming stripped 8 bases from V and 4 bases from J, with 9 bases between. Germline values: CDR1 MRHNA, CDR2 SNTAGT. DNA of the CDR3: TGTGCCAGCCGGGATGGTTACAATGAGCAGTTCTTC. Its protein is CASRDGYNEQFF.

CDR3 in amino acids: CASSLVGRGNIQYF. CDR3 in DNA: TGTGCCAGCAGCTTAGTAGGCAGAGGAAACATTCAGTACTTC. This chain joins TRBV13 and TRBJ2-4; no clear D gene. V dropped 1 base and J dropped 6 bases, with 10 bases sitting between them. This CDR3 spans 14 amino acids. CDR1 and CDR2 from the germline V gene are PRHDT and FYEKMQ (reference sequence).

This clone has a handful of counts. The chain carries TRBV6-1 and TRBJ1-2; the D is unclear. The germline gives CDR1 MNHNS, CDR2 SASEGT. Trimming removed 6 bases from V and 4 bases from J, with 12 bases in between. CDR3 size: 13 residues. CDR3 in amino acids: CASSRALLYGYTF. The CDR3 region has the DNA TGTGCCAGCAGCCGGGCTTTACTCTATGGCTACACCTTC.

This clone was seen many times. The gene calls are TRBV28 and TRBJ1-1, with D uncertain. The germline V and J ends were trimmed by 6 bases and 5 bases, with 16 bases remaining between them. CDR1 is MDHEN, CDR2 SYDVKM, per germline. The CDR3 spans 14 residues. This CDR3 is CASRSRGRRTEAFF. CDR3 nucleotide sequence: TGTGCCAGCAGGTCGCGGGGAAGAAGGACTGAAGCTTTCTTT.

By proportion, this clone is medium-sized. The chain employs TRBV15 and TRBJ1-1; 7 bases are shared with TRBD1. Trimming took 1 base from V and 7 from J; bases not matched to a gene: 9. This CDR3 contains 15 residues. CDR1 is LNHNV, CDR2 YYDKDF, per germline (reference sequence). CDR3 bases: TGTGCCACCAGCAGAGTTGAGGGGGCGCGAGGTGAAGCTTTCTTT. As protein: CATSRVEGARGEAFF.

This clone was counted only a few times. V gene TRBV6-1 combines with J gene TRBJ2-1; 13 bases map to TRBD2. After removal of 5 bases from V and 6 bases from J, the junction contained 4 bases not matched to a gene. The CDR3 consists of 15 residues. Germline values: CDR1 MNHNS, CDR2 SASEGT. The CDR3 sequence: CASSPGLAGINEQFF. CDR3 nucleotide sequence: TGTGCCAGCAGTCCGGGACTAGCGGGAATCAATGAGCAGTTCTTC.

By frequency in the sample, this clone is medium-sized. This rearrangement joins TRBV19 to TRBJ1-1, with D uncertain. This CDR3 spans 15 amino acids. Looked up from germline, CDR1 is LNHDA and CDR2 is SQIVND (reference sequence). Between the trimmed V and J ends, which lost 3 bases and 0 bases, there was a span of 11 bases. The CDR3 DNA reads as TGTGCCAGTAGTATGGGTGCGACCATGAACACTGAAGCTTTCTTT. Translating it yields CASSMGATMNTEAFF.

The chain has TRBV3-1 and TRBJ1-2; D is unresolved. CDR3 length: 12 residues. CDR1 and CDR2 (germline): LGHDT, YNNKEL (reference sequence). V lost 2 bases to trimming and J lost 8 bases, with 9 bases between them. Written as DNA, the CDR3 is TGTGCCAGCAGCCAATTAAACTCGGGCTACACCTTC. This gives the protein CASSQLNSGYTF.

This clone has a handful of counts. This sequence joins TRBV12-3 or TRBV12-4 and TRBJ2-7; the D gene is possibly TRBD1 (5 bases). The V gene lost 4 bases and the J gene lost 3 bases, with 19 bases spanning the gap. CDR3 length: 16 residues. The CDR3 sequence: CASSSPSDNSDYEQYF. In DNA form, the CDR3 reads TGTGCCAGCAGTTCCCCCTCGGACAATTCGGACTACGAGCAGTACTTC.

This clone is categorized as medium-sized. The chain carries TRBV7-9 and TRBJ2-1; tentative D call: TRBD2 (5 bases). V lost 0 bases to trimming and J lost 6 bases, with 9 bases between them. The CDR3 loop spans 14 amino acids. Germline assignment: CDR1 SEHNR and CDR2 FQNEAQ (reference sequence). The CDR3 spells CASSLAGAVNEQFF. DNA of the CDR3: TGTGCCAGCAGCTTAGCGGGAGCAGTCAATGAGCAGTTCTTC.

This clone is medium-sized. CDR3 nucleotides: TGTGCCAGCAGCCGGGGACAGTTTAATCAGCCCCAGCATTTT. It is translated as CASSRGQFNQPQHF. This chain joins TRBV11-2 and TRBJ1-5; 7 positions match TRBD1. The CDR3 contains 14 residues. Germline V CDR1 and CDR2: SGHAT, FQNNGV. V shed 5 bases and J 4 bases; nucleotides not matched to a gene: 5.